This entry features one TCR beta chain sequence. Its antigen has not been determined. The sample holds no much larger clone one base away, and base qualities are not on file. The data originate from a study of control samples from healthy donors and cancer patients (TCRdb year 2020). Measured from the cysteine to the phenylalanine, the CDR3 is 13 residues long. The entry retains the CDR3 DNA only, 39 bases that are in frame from base 1. Compared with germline, V lacks 3 bases and J lacks 5 bases; bases without a gene match: 3. CDR1 and CDR2 are read off the germline V gene as MGHRA and YSYEKL. The library was produced with the immunoSEQ multiplex PCR assay. TCRdb provides this immuneACCESS table in a form limited to in-frame rearrangements. Some clones are lacking; in checked studies, under half of them reflect an unresolved V gene, and why the rest are absent is not known. This sample lists hundreds of thousands of clones; approximately 92% were detected once. The ten largest account for just under 6.5% of the sample.

The clonotype comes from a man aged 35-49 years with head and neck cancer. The sequencing input was PBMCs. The chain is assembled from TRBV4-1 and TRBJ1-2; 7 bases in between match TRBD1. The DNA reads TGCGCCAGCAGCCAGACAGGGCCATATGGCTACACCTTC. It encodes CASSQTGPYGYTF.